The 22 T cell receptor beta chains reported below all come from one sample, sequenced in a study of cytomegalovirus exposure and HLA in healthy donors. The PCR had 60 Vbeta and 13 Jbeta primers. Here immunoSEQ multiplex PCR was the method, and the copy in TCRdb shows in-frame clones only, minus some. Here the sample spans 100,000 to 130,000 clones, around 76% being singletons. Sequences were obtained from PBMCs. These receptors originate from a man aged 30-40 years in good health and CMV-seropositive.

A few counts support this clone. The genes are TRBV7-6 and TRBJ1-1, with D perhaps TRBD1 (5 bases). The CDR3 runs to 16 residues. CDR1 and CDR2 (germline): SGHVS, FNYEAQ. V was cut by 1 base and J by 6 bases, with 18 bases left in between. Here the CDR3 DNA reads TGTGCCAGCAGCTTAGGGACAACCTCATCCTTCCCTGAAGCTTTCTTT. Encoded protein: CASSLGTTSSFPEAFF. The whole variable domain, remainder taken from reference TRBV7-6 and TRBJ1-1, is GAGVSQSPRYKVTKRGQDVALRCDPISGHVSLYWYRQALGQGPEFLTYFNYEAQQDKSGLPNDRFSAERPEGSISTLTIQRTEQRDSAMYRCASSLGTTSSFPEAFFGQGTRLTVV.

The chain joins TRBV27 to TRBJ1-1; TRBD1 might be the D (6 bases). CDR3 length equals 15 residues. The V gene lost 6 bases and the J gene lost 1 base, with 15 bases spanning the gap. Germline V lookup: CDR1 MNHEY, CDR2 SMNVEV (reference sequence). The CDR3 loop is CASRSAGGRNTEAFF. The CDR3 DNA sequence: TGTGCCAGCAGGTCGGCGGGGGGCCGGAACACTGAAGCTTTCTTT.

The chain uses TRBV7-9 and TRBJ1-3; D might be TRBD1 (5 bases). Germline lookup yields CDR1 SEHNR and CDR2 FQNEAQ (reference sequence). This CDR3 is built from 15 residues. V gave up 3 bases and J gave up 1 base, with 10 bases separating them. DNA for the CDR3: TGTGCCAGCAGCTTGGACGACAGATCTGGAAACACCATATATTTT. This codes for CASSLDDRSGNTIYF.

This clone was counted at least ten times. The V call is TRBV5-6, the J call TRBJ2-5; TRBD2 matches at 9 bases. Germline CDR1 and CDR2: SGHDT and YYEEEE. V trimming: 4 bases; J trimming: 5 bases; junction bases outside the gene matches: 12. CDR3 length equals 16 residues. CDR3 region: CASSLGTSLAGETQYF. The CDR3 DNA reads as TGTGCCAGCAGCCTAGGGACTAGCCTCGCTGGGGAGACCCAGTACTTC.

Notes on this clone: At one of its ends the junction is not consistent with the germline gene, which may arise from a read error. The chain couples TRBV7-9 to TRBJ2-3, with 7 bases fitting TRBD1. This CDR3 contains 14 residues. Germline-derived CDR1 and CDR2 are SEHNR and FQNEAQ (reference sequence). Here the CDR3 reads CSSPGQDGTDTQYF. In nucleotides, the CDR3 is TGTTCCAGCCCAGGACAGGACGGCACAGATACGCAGTATTTT.

CDR3 bases: TGTGCCAGCAGTTACTCGGAGACGGTCTATGGCTACACCTTC. Residues: CASSYSETVYGYTF. The chain carries TRBV6-6 and TRBJ1-2; no firm D call. The germline V and J ends were trimmed by 0 bases and 4 bases, with 9 bases remaining between them. The length of the CDR3 is 14 residues. Per germline, CDR1 MNHNY and CDR2 SVGAGI (reference sequence).

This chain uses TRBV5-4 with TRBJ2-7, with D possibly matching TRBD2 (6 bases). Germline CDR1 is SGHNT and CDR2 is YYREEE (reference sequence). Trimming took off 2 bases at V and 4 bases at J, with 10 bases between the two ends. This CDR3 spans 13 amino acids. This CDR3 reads CASSFLGGYEQYF. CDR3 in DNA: TGTGCCAGCAGCTTCCTTGGGGGGTACGAGCAGTACTTC.

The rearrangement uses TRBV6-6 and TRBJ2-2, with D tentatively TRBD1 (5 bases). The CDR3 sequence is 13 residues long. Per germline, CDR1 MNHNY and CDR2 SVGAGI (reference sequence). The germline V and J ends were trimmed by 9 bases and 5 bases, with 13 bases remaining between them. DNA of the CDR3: TGTGCCAGTCAGCCAGGGTTGACCGGGGAGCTGTTTTTT. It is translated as CASQPGLTGELFF.

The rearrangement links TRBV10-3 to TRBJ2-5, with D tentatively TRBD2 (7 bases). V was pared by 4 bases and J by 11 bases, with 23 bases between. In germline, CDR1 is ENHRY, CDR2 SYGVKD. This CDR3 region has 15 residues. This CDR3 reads CAISVGGGGRGEQYF. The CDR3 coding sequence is TGTGCCATCAGTGTCGGAGGGGGGGGGCGGGGAGAGCAGTACTTC.

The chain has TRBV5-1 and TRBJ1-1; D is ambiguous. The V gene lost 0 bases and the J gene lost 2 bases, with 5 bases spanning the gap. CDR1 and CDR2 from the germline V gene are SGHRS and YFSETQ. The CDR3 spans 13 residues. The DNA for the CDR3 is TGCGCCAGCAGCTTGGCCCCAAACACTGAAGCTTTCTTT. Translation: CASSLAPNTEAFF.

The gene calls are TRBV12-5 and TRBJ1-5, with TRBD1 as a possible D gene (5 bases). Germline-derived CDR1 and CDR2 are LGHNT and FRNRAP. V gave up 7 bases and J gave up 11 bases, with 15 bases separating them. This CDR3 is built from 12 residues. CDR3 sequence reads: CASALGDLAQHF. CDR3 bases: TGTGCTAGTGCCCTAGGGGATTTGGCCCAGCATTTT.

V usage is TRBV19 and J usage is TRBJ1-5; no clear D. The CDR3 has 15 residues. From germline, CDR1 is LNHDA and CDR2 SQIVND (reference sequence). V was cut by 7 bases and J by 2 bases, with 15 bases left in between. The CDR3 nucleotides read TGTGCCAGTACCCCGGGAGAATCGGGCAATCAGCCCCAGCATTTT. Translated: CASTPGESGNQPQHF. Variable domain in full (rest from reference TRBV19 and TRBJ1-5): DGGITQSPKYLFRKEGQNVTLSCEQNLNHDAMYWYRQDPGQGLRLIYYSQIVNDFQKGDIAEGYSVSREKKESFPLTVTSAQKNPTAFYLCASTPGESGNQPQHFGDGTRLSIL.

CDR3 protein: CASSLDRQDTQYF. The CDR3 DNA reads as TGTGCCAGCAGCTTAGACAGACAAGATACGCAGTATTTT. The chain is built from TRBV7-6 and TRBJ2-3; unclear D gene. V was pared by 1 base and J by 5 bases, with 7 bases between. CDR3 length equals 13 residues. CDR1 and CDR2 from the germline V gene are SGHVS and FNYEAQ. The complete variable domain, with remaining parts taken from reference TRBV7-6 and TRBJ2-3, reads GAGVSQSPRYKVTKRGQDVALRCDPISGHVSLYWYRQALGQGPEFLTYFNYEAQQDKSGLPNDRFSAERPEGSISTLTIQRTEQRDSAMYRCASSLDRQDTQYFGPGTRLTVL.

Here the CDR3 DNA reads TGTGCCAGCATCCCCGGGACTAGCCATTCCCGGGAGCAGTACTTC. This encodes CASIPGTSHSREQYF. The V gene is TRBV7-8, the J gene TRBJ2-7, with TRBD2 matching over 9 bases. This CDR3 contains 15 residues. With 7 bases clipped from V and 7 bases from J, the junction kept 14 bases outside the gene matches. Germline assignment: CDR1 SGHVS and CDR2 FQNEAQ.

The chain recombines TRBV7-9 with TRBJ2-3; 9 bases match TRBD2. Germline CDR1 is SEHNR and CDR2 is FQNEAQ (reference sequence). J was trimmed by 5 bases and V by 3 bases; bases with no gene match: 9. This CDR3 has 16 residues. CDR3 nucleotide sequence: TGTGCCAGCAGCTTGGCCGCGCGGGGGGGCCAAGATACGCAGTATTTT. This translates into CASSLAARGGQDTQYF.

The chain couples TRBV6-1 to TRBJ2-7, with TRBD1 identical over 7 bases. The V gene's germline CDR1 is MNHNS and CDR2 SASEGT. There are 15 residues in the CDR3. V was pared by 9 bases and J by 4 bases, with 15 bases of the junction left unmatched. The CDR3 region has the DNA TGTGCCAGTACCGCCGGGACAGTATCCGAGTACGAGCAGTACTTC. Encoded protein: CASTAGTVSEYEQYF.

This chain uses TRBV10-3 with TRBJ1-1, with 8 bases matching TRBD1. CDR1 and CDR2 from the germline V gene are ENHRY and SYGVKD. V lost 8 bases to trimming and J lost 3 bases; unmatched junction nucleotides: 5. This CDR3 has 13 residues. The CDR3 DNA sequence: TGTGCCATCGGAATACAGGGGGACACTGAAGCTTTCTTT. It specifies CAIGIQGDTEAFF.

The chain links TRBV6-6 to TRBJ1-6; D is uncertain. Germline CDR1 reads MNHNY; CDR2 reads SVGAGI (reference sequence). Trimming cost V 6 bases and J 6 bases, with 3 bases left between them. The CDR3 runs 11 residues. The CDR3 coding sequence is TGTGCCAGCAGCAGTAATTCACCCCTCCACTTT. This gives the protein CASSSNSPLHF.

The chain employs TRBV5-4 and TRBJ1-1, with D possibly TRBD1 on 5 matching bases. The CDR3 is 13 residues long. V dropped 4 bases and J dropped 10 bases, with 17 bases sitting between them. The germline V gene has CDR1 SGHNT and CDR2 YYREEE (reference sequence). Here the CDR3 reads CASSVGRLNRAFF. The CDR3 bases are TGTGCCAGCAGCGTGGGACGTCTGAACAGAGCTTTCTTT.

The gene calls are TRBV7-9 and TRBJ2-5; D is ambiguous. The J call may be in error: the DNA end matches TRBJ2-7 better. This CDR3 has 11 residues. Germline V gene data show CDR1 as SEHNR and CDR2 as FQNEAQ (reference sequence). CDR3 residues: CASSTPYEQYF. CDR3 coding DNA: TGTGCCAGCAGCACTCCCTACGAGCAGTACTTC.

CDR3 in amino acids: CASSEVSPGNQPQHF. The CDR3 coding sequence is TGTGCCAGCAGTGAAGTGTCCCCGGGCAATCAGCCCCAGCATTTT. This chain connects TRBV2 to TRBJ1-5; no clear D. Germline V lookup: CDR1 SNHLY, CDR2 FYNNEI. The ends were cut back, 1 base at V and 2 bases at J, with 9 bases in the middle. This CDR3 region has 15 residues. The variable domain in full, completed from reference TRBV2 and TRBJ1-5, reads EPEVTQTPSHQVTQMGQEVILRCVPISNHLYFYWYRQILGQKVEFLVSFYNNEISEKSEIFDDQFSVERPDGSNFTLKIRSTKLEDSAMYFCASSEVSPGNQPQHFGDGTRLSIL.

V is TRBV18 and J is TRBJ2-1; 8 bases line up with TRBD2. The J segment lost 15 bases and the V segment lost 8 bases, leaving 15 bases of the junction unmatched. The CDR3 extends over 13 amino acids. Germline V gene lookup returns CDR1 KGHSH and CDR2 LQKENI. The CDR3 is CASPGTRLSLGFF. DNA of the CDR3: TGTGCCAGCCCCGGGACTAGGTTGTCCCTGGGGTTCTTC.